This note documents a single T cell receptor (beta chain) sequence. What it binds is unknown. This entry comes from a study of cytomegalovirus exposure and HLA in healthy donors. General study findings and limits: As a later analysis showed, several of the most significant clusters appeared to be linked to common viral pathogens. Among the sequence variants, a highly shared cluster was likely an artifact of sequencing. Within an earlier analysis, most TCR beta V segments proved productive either about 90% or about 30% of the time.

At the time of sampling, donors were nominally healthy, though unrecorded immune exposures were likely. The primer mix had 60 Vbeta and 13 Jbeta primers. Some clones are missing from TCRdb's copy, which holds only in-frame ones; the method was immunoSEQ multiplex PCR. The sample lists about 150,000 clones, around 80% occurring once. The material sequenced was PBMCs. The TCR comes from a woman in her twenties or thirties in good health and CMV-seropositive.

CDR3 nucleotides: TGTGCCTGGAGTGTAGGTGGAGGCGAGCAGTACTTC. This translates into CAWSVGGGEQYF. The chain has TRBV30 and TRBJ2-7, with D possibly being TRBD2 (5 bases). CDR1 is GTSNPN, CDR2 SVGIG, per germline (reference sequence). Trimming took off 0 bases at V and 6 bases at J, with 9 bases between the two ends. The CDR3 extends over 12 amino acids.